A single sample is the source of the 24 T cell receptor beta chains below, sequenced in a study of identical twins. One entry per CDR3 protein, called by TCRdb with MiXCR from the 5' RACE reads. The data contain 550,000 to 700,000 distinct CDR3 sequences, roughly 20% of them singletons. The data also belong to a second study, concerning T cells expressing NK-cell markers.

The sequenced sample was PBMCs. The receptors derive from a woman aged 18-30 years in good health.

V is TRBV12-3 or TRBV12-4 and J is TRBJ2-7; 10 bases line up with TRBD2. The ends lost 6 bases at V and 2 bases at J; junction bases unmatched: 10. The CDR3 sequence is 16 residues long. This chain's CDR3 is CASRKREAGGAYEQYF. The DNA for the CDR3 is TGTGCCAGCAGAAAAAGGGAAGCGGGAGGGGCCTACGAGCAGTACTTC.

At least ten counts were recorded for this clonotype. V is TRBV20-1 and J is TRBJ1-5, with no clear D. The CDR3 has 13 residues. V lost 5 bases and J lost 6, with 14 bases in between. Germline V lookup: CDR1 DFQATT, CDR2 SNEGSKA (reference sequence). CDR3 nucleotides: TGCAGTGCTCCTGACGGCTCGGCTCAGCCCCAGCATTTT. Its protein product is CSAPDGSAQPQHF.

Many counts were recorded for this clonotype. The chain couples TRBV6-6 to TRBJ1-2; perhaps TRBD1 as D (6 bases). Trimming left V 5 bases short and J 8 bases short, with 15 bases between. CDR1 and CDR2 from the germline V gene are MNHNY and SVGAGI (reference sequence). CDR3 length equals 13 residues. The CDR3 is CASSRITGHGYTF. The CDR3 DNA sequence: TGTGCCAGCAGTCGAATTACAGGGCACGGCTACACCTTC.

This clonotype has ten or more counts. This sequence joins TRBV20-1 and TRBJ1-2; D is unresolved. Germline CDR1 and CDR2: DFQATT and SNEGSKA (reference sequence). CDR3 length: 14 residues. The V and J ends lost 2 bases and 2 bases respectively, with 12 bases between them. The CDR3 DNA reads TGCAGTGCTAGATTCCGCCCAGAAAACTATGGCTACACCTTC. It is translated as CSARFRPENYGYTF.

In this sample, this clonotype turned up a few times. Here the CDR3 reads CASIPVKARPGTEAFF. The CDR3 DNA is TGTGCCAGCATCCCGGTGAAGGCCAGGCCGGGGACTGAAGCTTTCTTT. This chain connects TRBV12-3 or TRBV12-4 to TRBJ1-1; D call uncertain. V lost 7 bases and J 5 bases, leaving 23 bases between the germline ends. The CDR3 extends over 16 amino acids.

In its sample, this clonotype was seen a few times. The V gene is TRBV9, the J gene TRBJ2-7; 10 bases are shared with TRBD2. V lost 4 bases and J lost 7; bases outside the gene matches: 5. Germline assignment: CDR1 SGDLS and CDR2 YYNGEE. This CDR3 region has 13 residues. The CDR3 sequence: CASSRGSGREQYF. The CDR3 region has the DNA TGTGCCAGCAGCCGTGGTAGCGGGAGGGAGCAGTACTTC.

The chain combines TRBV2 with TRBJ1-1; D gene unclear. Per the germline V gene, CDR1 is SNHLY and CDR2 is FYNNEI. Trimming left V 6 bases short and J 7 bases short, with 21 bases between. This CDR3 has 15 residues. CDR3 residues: CASSPEAHQYNEAFF. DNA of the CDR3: TGTGCCAGCAGCCCTGAGGCACACCAGTATAATGAAGCTTTCTTT.

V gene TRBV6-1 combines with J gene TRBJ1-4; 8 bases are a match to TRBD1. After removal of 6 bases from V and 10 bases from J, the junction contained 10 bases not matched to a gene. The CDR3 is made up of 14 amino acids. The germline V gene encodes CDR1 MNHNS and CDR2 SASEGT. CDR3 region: CASSKQGVSGKLFF. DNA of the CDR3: TGTGCCAGCAGCAAACAGGGGGTGTCGGGAAAACTGTTTTTT.

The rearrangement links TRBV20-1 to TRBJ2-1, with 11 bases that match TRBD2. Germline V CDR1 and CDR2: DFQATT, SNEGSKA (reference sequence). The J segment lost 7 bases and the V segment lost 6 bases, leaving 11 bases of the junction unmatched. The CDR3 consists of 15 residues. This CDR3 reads CSANPTSGNRNEQFF. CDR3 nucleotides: TGCAGTGCCAACCCGACTAGCGGGAATAGGAATGAGCAGTTCTTC.

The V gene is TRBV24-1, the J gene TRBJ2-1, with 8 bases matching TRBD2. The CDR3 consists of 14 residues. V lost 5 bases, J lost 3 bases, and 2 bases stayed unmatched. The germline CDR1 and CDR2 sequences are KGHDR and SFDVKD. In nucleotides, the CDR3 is TGTGCCACCAGTGCGGGGGGGGTCTACAATGAGCAGTTCTTC. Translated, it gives CATSAGGVYNEQFF.

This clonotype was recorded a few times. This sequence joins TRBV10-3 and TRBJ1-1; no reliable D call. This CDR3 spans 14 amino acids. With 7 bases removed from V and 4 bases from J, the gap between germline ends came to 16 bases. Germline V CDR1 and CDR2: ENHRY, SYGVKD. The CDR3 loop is CAITESLSSTEAFF. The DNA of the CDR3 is TGTGCCATCACCGAGTCGTTATCGAGCACTGAAGCTTTCTTT.

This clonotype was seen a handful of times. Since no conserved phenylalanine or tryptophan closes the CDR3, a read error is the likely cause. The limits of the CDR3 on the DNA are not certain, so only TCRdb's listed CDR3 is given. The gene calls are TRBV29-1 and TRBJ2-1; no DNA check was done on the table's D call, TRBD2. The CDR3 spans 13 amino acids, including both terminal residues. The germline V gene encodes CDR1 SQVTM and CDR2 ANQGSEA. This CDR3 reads CSVVRIVGDYLTI.

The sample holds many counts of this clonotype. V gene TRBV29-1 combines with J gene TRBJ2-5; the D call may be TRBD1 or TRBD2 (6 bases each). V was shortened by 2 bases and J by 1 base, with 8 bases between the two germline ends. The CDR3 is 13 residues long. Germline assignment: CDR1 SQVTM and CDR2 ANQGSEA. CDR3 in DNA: TGCAGCGTTGAAAGGGGGGTCCAAGAGACCCAGTACTTC. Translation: CSVERGVQETQYF.

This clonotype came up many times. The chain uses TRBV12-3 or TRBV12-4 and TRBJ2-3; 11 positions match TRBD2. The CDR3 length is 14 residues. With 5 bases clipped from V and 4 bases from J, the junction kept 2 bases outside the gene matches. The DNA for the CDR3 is TGTGCCAGCAGTCCACTAGCGGGAGCAGATACGCAGTATTTT. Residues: CASSPLAGADTQYF.

CDR3 residues: CSASRGTGELFF. The CDR3 DNA is TGCAGTGCTTCACGCGGCACCGGGGAGCTGTTTTTT. This chain uses TRBV20-1 with TRBJ2-2; D gene uncertain. CDR1 is DFQATT and CDR2 is SNEGSKA in the germline V gene (reference sequence). Trimming left V 5 bases short and J 4 bases short, with 8 bases between. This CDR3 spans 12 amino acids.

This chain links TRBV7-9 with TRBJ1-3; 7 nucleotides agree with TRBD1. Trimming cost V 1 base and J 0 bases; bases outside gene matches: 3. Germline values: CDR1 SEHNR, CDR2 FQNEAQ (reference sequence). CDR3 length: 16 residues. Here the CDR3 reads CASSLGDSSSGNTIYF. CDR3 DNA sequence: TGTGCCAGCAGCTTAGGGGACAGTTCCTCTGGAAACACCATATATTTT.

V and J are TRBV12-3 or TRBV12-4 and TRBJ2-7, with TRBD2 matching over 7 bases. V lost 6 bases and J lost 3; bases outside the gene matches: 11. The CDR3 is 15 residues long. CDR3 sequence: CASRSPGTTFYEQYF. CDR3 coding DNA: TGTGCCAGCAGATCCCCCGGGACTACTTTCTACGAGCAGTACTTC.

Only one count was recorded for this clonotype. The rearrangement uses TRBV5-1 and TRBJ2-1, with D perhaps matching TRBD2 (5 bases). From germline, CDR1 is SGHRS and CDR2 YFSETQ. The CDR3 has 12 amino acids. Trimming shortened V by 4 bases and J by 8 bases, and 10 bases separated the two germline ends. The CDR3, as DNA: TGCGCCAGCAGCCGAAGCGGACATGAGCAGTTCTTC. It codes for CASSRSGHEQFF.

CDR3 nucleotides: TGCGCCAGCAACCCCCAACCTGGGACAGGGGGAGGGATGTTCAATGAGCAGTTCTTC. This gives the protein CASNPQPGTGGGMFNEQFF. The chain links TRBV4-1 to TRBJ2-1; the match to TRBD1 covers 11 bases. Germline V gene lookup returns CDR1 MGHRA and CDR2 YSYEKL. Germline trimming cut 7 bases from V and 6 bases from J; bases unmatched to any gene: 20. The CDR3 length is 19 residues.

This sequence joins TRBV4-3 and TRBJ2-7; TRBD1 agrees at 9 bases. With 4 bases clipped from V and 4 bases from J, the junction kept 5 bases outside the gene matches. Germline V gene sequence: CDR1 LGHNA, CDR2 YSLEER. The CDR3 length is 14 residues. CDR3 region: CASSPQGTGYEQYF. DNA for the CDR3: TGCGCCAGCAGCCCACAGGGGACAGGGTACGAGCAGTACTTC.

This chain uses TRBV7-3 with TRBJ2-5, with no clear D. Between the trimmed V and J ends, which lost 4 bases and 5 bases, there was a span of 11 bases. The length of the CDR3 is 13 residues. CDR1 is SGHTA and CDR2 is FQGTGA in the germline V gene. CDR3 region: CASSYGLGETQYF. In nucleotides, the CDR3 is TGTGCCAGCAGCTATGGCCTGGGGGAGACCCAGTACTTC.

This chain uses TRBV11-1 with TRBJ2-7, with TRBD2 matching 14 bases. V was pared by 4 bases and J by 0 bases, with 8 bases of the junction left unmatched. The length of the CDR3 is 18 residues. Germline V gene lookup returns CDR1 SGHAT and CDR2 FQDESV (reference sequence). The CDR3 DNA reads TGTGCCAGCAGCTCCGGGACTAGCGGGGGACCCGTCTCCTACGAGCAGTACTTC. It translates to CASSSGTSGGPVSYEQYF.

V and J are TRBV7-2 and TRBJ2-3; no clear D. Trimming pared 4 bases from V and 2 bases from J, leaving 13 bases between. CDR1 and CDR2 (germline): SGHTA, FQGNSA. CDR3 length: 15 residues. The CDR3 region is CASSSPESNTDTQYF. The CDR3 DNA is TGTGCCAGCAGCTCCCCTGAGTCCAACACAGATACGCAGTATTTT.

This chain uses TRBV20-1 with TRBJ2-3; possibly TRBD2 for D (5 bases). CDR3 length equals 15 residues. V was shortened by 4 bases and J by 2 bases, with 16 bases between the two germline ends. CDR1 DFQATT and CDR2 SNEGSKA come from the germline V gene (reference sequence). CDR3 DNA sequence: TGCAGTGCTATTGGTGGGAGCGTAATCACAGATACGCAGTATTTT. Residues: CSAIGGSVITDTQYF.